Described below is a single T cell receptor beta chain sequence and its context. The specificity of this receptor is unknown. Per-base qualities were not stored, and no clone one base away is much larger. Participants in the prospective study were aged about 18 to 95 years, lived in about two dozen United States geographic areas, and enrolled through a virtual design. In the prospective study, cohorts were assigned on the basis of participant-reported clinical history obtained from a screening survey and a study questionnaire. Exposed participants were defined as having been in contact with someone with a PCR-confirmed or clinician-diagnosed COVID-19 case within 2 weeks of study entry. Each participant in the prospective study had whole blood, serum and a nasopharyngeal or oropharyngeal swab collected by mobile phlebotomists. Over a 2-month period, participants in the prospective study had the option of providing additional blood draws and questionnaires. Before DNA extraction, prospective study blood samples were shipped either frozen or at room temperature.

The germline V gene (reference sequence) gives CDR1 as SEHNR and CDR2 as FQNEAQ. The CDR3, from cysteine to phenylalanine, totals 15 residues. The entry retains the CDR3 DNA only, 45 bases that are in frame from base 1. Trimming costs V 5 bases and J 7 bases, and their ends lie 20 bases apart. The data are from a study of blood T cell repertoires in COVID-19 (dated by TCRdb to the early 2020s). In the study overall: Samples covering the acute and convalescent phases of COVID-19 were provided by collaborators in the United States, Italy and Spain. Where HLA class I and class II types were available, the types were taken from metadata supplied by the sample provider, not from assay-based typing. Samples were obtained from the ongoing ImmuneRACE study (first 160 participants) and from about 1,300 subjects provided by 6 global collaborators. The material from the prospective study consisted of cDNA or gDNA derived from T cells, B-cell-depleted T cells, or PBMCs. Subjects who had been exposed to COVID-19, were actively infected with it, or had recovered from it provided the deeply sampled blood TCRbeta repertoires that made up the dataset. Sample metadata almost always included a de-identified subject ID, COVID-19 status, age in years and sex. The repertoires were released in a freely available public database intended as a resource for research on the immune response to SARS-CoV-2. Summary of the overall study and its limitations: Clinical and demographic metadata were provided uncurated, with the amount varying by source and participant.

TCRbeta CDR3 regions were amplified from genomic DNA using the immunoSEQ Assay, a bias-controlled multiplex PCR. The published analysis was carried out like this. Nucleated cell counts per sample were estimated from amplification of reference gene primers within the assay. Sequence reads were collapsed and filtered to measure the absolute abundance of every unique TCRbeta CDR3 rearrangement. For each sample, productive Simpson clonality was calculated by taking the square root of Simpson's diversity index across productive rearrangements. What TCRdb holds here is the immuneACCESS table cut down to in-frame rearrangements. Part of the clones is not present; checked against another copy, under half of the missing clones reflect an unresolved V gene, and the others are unexplained. That table gives V, J and clone size, and the DNA gave D and trimming. This sample has about 250,000 clones in its table, and 80% to 90% of those were observed once. Together, the top ten hold 2.5% to 4% of the sample.

Sequencing was performed on PBMCs or T cells enriched from blood (not recorded which). The chain is assembled from TRBV7-9 and TRBJ1-2, and possibly TRBD1, on 6 matching bases. This clonotype was obtained from a woman aged 40 to 50 who had been exposed to COVID-19. CDR3 region: CASSDQSTGRGGYTF. The bases are TGTGCCAGCAGCGACCAATCCACAGGGAGGGGTGGCTACACCTTC.